The 9 T cell receptor beta chains reported below all come from one sample, sequenced in a study of blood T cell repertoires in COVID-19. Data came from immunoSEQ multiplex PCR; TCRdb stores just in-frame clones and leaves some out. This table holds about 33,000 clones, just over 85% found once. Material: peripheral blood. The receptors shown here come from a human donor in a cohort sampled during active COVID-19.

This clone was observed a single time. The genes are TRBV3-1 (or the pseudogene TRBV3-2) and TRBJ2-7; D is possibly TRBD2 (6 bases). The V gene's germline CDR1 is LGHDT and CDR2 YNNKEL (reference sequence). V was pared by 2 bases and J by 3 bases, with 14 bases between. The CDR3 is made up of 15 amino acids. The DNA of the CDR3 is TGTGCCAGCAGCCAACCCGGGACTCGACACTACGAGCAGTACTTC. Protein sequence: CASSQPGTRHYEQYF.

This clone was detected only a few times. This chain connects TRBV15 to TRBJ1-4; maybe TRBD1 (6 bases). V lost 5 bases, J lost 8 bases, and 15 bases lay in between. CDR1 is LNHNV and CDR2 is YYDKDF in the germline V gene (reference sequence). The CDR3 has 14 residues. CDR3 region: CATSPGHFHEKLFF. The CDR3 DNA reads TGTGCCACCAGCCCGGGACACTTTCACGAAAAACTGTTTTTT. Full variable domain (rest looked up from reference TRBV15 and TRBJ1-4): DAMVIQNPRYQVTQFGKPVTLSCSQTLNHNVMYWYQQKSSQAPKLLFHYYDKDFNNEADTPDNFQSRRPNTSFCFLDIRSPGLGDTAMYLCATSPGHFHEKLFFGSGTQLSVL.

The V and J genes are TRBV6-5 and TRBJ2-7, with TRBD1 matching 10 bases. Unmatched junction bases numbered 5, after V lost 6 bases and J lost 3 bases. CDR1 is MNHEY, CDR2 SVGAGI, per germline. The CDR3 has 14 amino acids. CDR3 DNA: TGTGCCAGCAGGACGGACAGGGGGAACTACGAGCAGTACTTC. Amino acid sequence: CASRTDRGNYEQYF.

The chain recombines TRBV5-1 with TRBJ2-3; TRBD2 agrees at 8 bases. Germline CDR1 reads SGHRS; CDR2 reads YFSETQ. There are 15 residues in the CDR3. V shed 0 bases and J 4 bases; nucleotides not matched to a gene: 4. CDR3 coding DNA: TGCGCCAGCAGCTTGGAGGGGCGGGGGGCAGATACGCAGTATTTT. Amino acid sequence: CASSLEGRGADTQYF.

This clone was seen just once. J is TRBJ2-7 and V is TRBV21-1; the listed D gene, TRBD1, was not tested against the DNA. TRBV21-1 is an annotated pseudogene. The CDR3 is 11 residues long. This chain's CDR3 is CASSQRTGGDF. As DNA, the CDR3 is TGTGCCAGCAGCCAAAGGACAGGGGGCGACTTC.

The chain joins TRBV20-1 to TRBJ2-3, with TRBD2 matching 14 bases. With 3 bases clipped from V and 5 bases from J, the junction kept 10 bases outside the gene matches. Germline V gives CDR1 DFQATT, CDR2 SNEGSKA (reference sequence). There are 17 residues in the CDR3. The CDR3 DNA follows: TGCAGTGCTAGTTCGGGGCCCGGGACTAGCGGGAGAGATACGCAGTATTTT. This translates into CSASSGPGTSGRDTQYF.

This sequence joins TRBV7-6 and TRBJ2-5; 10 nucleotides align to TRBD2. CDR1 and CDR2 from the germline V gene are SGHVS and FNYEAQ. The CDR3 consists of 15 residues. The trim removed 3 bases at V and 5 bases at J, leaving 6 bases unmatched. CDR3 sequence: CASSFQRGGGETQYF. CDR3 in DNA: TGTGCCAGCAGCTTCCAGCGGGGGGGCGGGGAGACCCAGTACTTC. Full variable domain (outside the CDR3, taken from reference TRBV7-6 and TRBJ2-5): GAGVSQSPRYKVTKRGQDVALRCDPISGHVSLYWYRQALGQGPEFLTYFNYEAQQDKSGLPNDRFSAERPEGSISTLTIQRTEQRDSAMYRCASSFQRGGGETQYFGPGTRLLVL.

This chain links TRBV10-3 with TRBJ2-7; 12 positions match TRBD1. This CDR3 region has 13 residues. V lost 7 bases, J lost 6 bases, and 4 bases stayed unmatched. From germline, CDR1 is ENHRY and CDR2 SYGVKD. The CDR3 is CAITGTGGAEQYF. The CDR3 DNA sequence: TGTGCCATCACTGGGACAGGGGGCGCCGAGCAGTACTTC.

J is TRBJ2-2 and V is TRBV27; D is uncertain. The CDR3 sequence is 14 residues long. CDR1 is MNHEY, CDR2 SMNVEV, per germline (reference sequence). Trimming cost V 7 bases and J 4 bases, with 13 bases left between them. The CDR3 nucleotides are TGTGCCAGCACTAACCTCGCAGGCACCGGGGAGCTGTTTTTT. It translates to CASTNLAGTGELFF.